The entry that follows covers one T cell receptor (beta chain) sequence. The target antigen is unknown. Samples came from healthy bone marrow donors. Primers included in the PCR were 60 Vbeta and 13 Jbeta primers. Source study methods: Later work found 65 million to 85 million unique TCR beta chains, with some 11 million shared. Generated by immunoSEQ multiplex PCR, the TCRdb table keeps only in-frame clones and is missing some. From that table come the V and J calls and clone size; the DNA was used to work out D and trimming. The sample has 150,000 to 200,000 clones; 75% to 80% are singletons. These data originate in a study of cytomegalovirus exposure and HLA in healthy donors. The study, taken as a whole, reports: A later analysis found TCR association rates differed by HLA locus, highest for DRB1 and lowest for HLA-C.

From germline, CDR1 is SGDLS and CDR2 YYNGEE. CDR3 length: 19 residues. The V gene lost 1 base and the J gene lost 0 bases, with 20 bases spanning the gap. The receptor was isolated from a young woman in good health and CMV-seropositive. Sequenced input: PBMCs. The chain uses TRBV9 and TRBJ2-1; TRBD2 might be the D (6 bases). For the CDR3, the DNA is TGTGCCAGCAGCGTAATCCACTCCTCTCGGGGGAGCTCCTACAATGAGCAGTTCTTC. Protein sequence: CASSVIHSSRGSSYNEQFF.